The T cell receptor (beta chain) under discussion was sequenced for a study of blood T cells in healthy people across ages. Study-wide findings and caveats: Age advanced and TCR beta diversity per million T cells fell, roughly linearly. Relative to aged donors, long-lived donors carried more naive CD4+ cells and displayed higher diversity. In the absence of known donor CMV status, changes in expanded clonotypes were possibly confounded.

In terms of origin and age, donors were healthy Caucasian individuals from Russia aged 6 to 90. Worth noting for this clonotype: No antigen is known for it.

The V end lost 5 bases, the J end lost 0 bases, and 10 bases lay between the germline ends. Germline V CDR1 and CDR2: SEHNR, FQNEAQ (reference sequence). The CDR3 runs to 14 residues. A second roughly 6 to 11 cycle PCR used barcoded and J-beta primers. TCRdb re-called the 5' RACE reads through MiXCR, storing one row per CDR3 protein. The sample lists approximately 670,000 distinct CDR3 sequences; over 40% were seen once. V gene TRBV7-9 combines with J gene TRBJ1-2, with unresolved D. Sequences were obtained from blood. The receptor comes from a man older than 75 in good health. The CDR3 nucleotides are TGTGCCAGCAGCCCCGCGACCCCTAACTATGGCTACACCTTC. Translated, it gives CASSPATPNYGYTF.